Listed below are T cell receptor beta chains from one sample, sequenced in a study of cytomegalovirus exposure and HLA in healthy donors. TCRdb keeps only in-frame clones here, not all; method: immunoSEQ multiplex PCR. The sample lists around 110,000 clones; approximately 79% were seen once. Sequencing was done on a sample of PBMCs. Every receptor here comes from a man aged 25 to 40 in good health and CMV-seronegative. Each CDR3 is given with its conserved first and last residue. Fields, in order: D gene, J gene, V gene, clone size, CDR3 protein, CDR3 DNA. The D gene is left open where the match is weak. Clone size is given for some rows only: seen once, a few or many times, or a class if the clone is expanded.

- | TRBJ2-7 | TRBV15 | - | CATSRLNEQYF | TGTGCCACCAGCAGACTAAACGAGCAGTACTTC
- | TRBJ1-1 | TRBV2 | - | CASRESGELPEAFF | TGTGCCAGCAGGGAATCCGGGGAACTACCTGAAGCTTTCTTT
- | TRBJ2-1 | TRBV5-1 | once | CASSLAPLSSYNEQFF | TGCGCCAGCAGCTTGGCCCCACTGAGCTCCTACAATGAGCAGTTCTTC
TRBD2 | TRBJ2-3 | TRBV7-2 | - | CASSPAGVKTDTQYF | TGTGCCAGCAGCCCGGCGGGGGTAAAGACAGATACGCAGTATTTT
- | TRBJ1-1 | TRBV27 | - | CASSLRSMNTEAFF | TGTGCCAGCAGTTTGAGAAGTATGAACACTGAAGCTTTCTTT
TRBD1 | TRBJ1-2 | TRBV2 | once | CASSPSGRGDYGYTF | TGTGCCAGCAGTCCGTCGGGCAGGGGGGACTATGGCTACACCTTC
- | TRBJ1-2 | TRBV5-1 | - | CASTLSPLGGYYGYTF | TGCGCCAGCACCCTATCCCCACTTGGGGGGTACTATGGCTACACCTTC
- | TRBJ1-1 | TRBV7-8 | - | CASTQRTGTNTEAFF | TGTGCCAGCACCCAACGGACGGGAACGAACACTGAAGCTTTCTTT
- | TRBJ2-3 | TRBV7-6 | - | CASSLAAAGGVSTDTQYF | TGTGCCAGCAGCTTAGCGGCCGCAGGCGGGGTTAGCACAGATACGCAGTATTTT
- | TRBJ2-1 | TRBV4-1 | - | CASSLTVSSYNEQFF | TGCGCCAGCAGCCTAACAGTGAGCTCCTACAATGAGCAGTTCTTC
TRBD1 | TRBJ1-4 | TRBV19 | - | CASKPGQHTEKLFF | TGTGCCAGTAAACCGGGACAGCATACTGAAAAACTGTTTTTT
TRBD1 | TRBJ1-1 | TRBV6-1 | - | CASSASTGGNTEAFF | TGTGCCAGCAGTGCTTCGACAGGGGGGAACACTGAAGCTTTCTTT
- | TRBJ2-3 | TRBV18 | - | CASSIQGAVGDTQYF | TGTGCCAGCTCAATCCAGGGTGCCGTAGGAGATACGCAGTATTTT
- | TRBJ2-5 | TRBV21-1 | - | CASSKVPEEETQYF | TGTGCCAGCAGCAAAGTTCCCGAAGAGGAGACCCAGTACTTC
- | TRBJ1-5 | TRBV7-9 | - | CASSLLGEGGNQPQHF | TGTGCCAGCAGCTTGCTTGGGGAGGGGGGCAATCAGCCCCAGCATTTT
TRBD1 | TRBJ2-3 | TRBV9 | - | CASSIGTGRNSDTQYF | TGTGCCAGCAGTATAGGGACAGGGAGAAATTCAGATACGCAGTATTTT